This TCR beta chain was sequenced in a study of blood T cell repertoires in COVID-19. Study information: The United States, Italy and Spain were the sources of the acute and convalescent COVID-19 samples. Nucleic acid was either cDNA or gDNA, and it came from T cells, B-cell-depleted T cells, or PBMCs.

Source study methods: The assay estimated nucleated cells by amplifying reference gene primers. Profiled with immunoSEQ multiplex PCR; TCRdb holds only in-frame clones, not every one. The V and J calls and clone size are taken from that table; D and trimming were inferred from the DNA. The repertoire holds around 80,000 clones, with around 90% as singletons. Germline CDR1 and CDR2: MDHEN and SYDVKM. The length of the CDR3 is 15 residues. V lost 3 bases, J lost 4 bases, and 12 bases lay in between. Specimen: peripheral blood. The receptor was isolated from a human donor in a cohort sampled during active COVID-19. The chain couples TRBV28 to TRBJ1-4, with D possibly TRBD1 on 5 matching bases. The CDR3: CASSFISQGNEKLFF. The CDR3 nucleotides are TGTGCCAGCAGTTTTATATCCCAGGGTAATGAAAAACTGTTTTTT.